One sample yielded the 3 T cell receptor beta chains listed below, sequenced in a study of cytomegalovirus exposure and HLA in healthy donors. PCR amplification relied on 60 Vbeta primers (plus 13 Jbeta primers). The data were produced by immunoSEQ multiplex PCR, yet TCRdb's version contains in-frame clones alone and is incomplete. The data hold 90,000 to 140,000 clones, with approximately 82% observed a single time. Sequencing was done on a sample of PBMCs. The receptors originated from a man in his forties or fifties in good health and CMV-seropositive.

V gene TRBV27 combines with J gene TRBJ1-6, with D unclear. Trimming pared 6 bases from V and 9 bases from J, leaving 18 bases between. Germline loops: CDR1 MNHEY, CDR2 SMNVEV (reference sequence). CDR3 length equals 15 residues. The CDR3 sequence: CASRANSYASSPLHF. The CDR3 nucleotides read TGTGCCAGCAGGGCCAACAGTTACGCTTCTTCACCCCTCCACTTT.

The CDR3 loop reads CASSSGDINQPQHF. In DNA form, the CDR3 reads TGTGCCAGTAGTTCAGGGGATATCAATCAGCCCCAGCATTTT. The chain is built from TRBV19 and TRBJ1-5; weak D call: TRBD1 (6 bases). Germline CDR1 and CDR2: LNHDA and SQIVND (reference sequence). The CDR3 spans 14 residues. V lost 5 bases and J lost 3, with 11 bases in between.

The V call is TRBV11-2, the J call TRBJ1-2, with D tentatively TRBD1 (5 bases). CDR3 size: 14 residues. The V gene's germline CDR1 is SGHAT and CDR2 FQNNGV. Deletions cut 4 bases from V and 0 bases from J, with 9 bases between. CDR3 sequence: CASSSVGPNYGYTF. Here the CDR3 DNA reads TGTGCCAGCAGCTCGGTGGGGCCTAACTATGGCTACACCTTC. Full variable domain (outside the CDR3, taken from reference TRBV11-2 and TRBJ1-2): EAGVAQSPRYKIIEKRQSVAFWCNPISGHATLYWYQQILGQGPKLLIQFQNNGVVDDSQLPKDRFSAERLKGVDSTLKIQPAKLEDSAVYLCASSSVGPNYGYTFGSGTRLTVV.